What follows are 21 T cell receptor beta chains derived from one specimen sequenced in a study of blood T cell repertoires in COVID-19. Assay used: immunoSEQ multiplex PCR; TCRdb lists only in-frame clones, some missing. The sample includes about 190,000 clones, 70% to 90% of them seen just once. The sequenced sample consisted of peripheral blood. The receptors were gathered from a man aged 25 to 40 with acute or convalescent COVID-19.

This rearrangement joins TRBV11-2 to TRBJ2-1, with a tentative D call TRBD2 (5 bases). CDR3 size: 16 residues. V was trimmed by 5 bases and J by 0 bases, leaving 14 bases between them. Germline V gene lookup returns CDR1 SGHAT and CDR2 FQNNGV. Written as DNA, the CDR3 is TGTGCCAGCAGCCAACGGGGTCCTAGCTCCTACAATGAGCAGTTCTTC. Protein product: CASSQRGPSSYNEQFF.

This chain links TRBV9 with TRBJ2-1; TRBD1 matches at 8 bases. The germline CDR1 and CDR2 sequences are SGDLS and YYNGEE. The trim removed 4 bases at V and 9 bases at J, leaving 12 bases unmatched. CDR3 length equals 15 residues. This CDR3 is CASSPRTGPLLEQFF. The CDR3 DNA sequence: TGTGCCAGCAGCCCTAGGACAGGGCCATTACTTGAGCAGTTCTTC.

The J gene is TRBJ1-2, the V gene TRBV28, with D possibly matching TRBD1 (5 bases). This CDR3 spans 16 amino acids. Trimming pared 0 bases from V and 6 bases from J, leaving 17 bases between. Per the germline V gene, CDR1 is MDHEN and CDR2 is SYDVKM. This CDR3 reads CASSLWPTGTSDGYTF. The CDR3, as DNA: TGTGCCAGCAGTTTATGGCCCACCGGGACTTCTGATGGCTACACCTTC.

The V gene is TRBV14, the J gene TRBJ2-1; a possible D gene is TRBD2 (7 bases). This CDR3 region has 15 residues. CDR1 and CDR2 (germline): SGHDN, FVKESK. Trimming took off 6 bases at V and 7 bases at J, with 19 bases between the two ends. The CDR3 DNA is TGTGCCAGCAGTCTAGGGGGGGTTAGTGGGAATGAGCAGTTCTTC. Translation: CASSLGGVSGNEQFF.

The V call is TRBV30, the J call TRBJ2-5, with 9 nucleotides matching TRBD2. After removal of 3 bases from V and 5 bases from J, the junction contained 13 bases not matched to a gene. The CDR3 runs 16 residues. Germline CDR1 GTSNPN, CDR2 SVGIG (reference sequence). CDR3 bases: TGTGCCTGGAGCCAAGGAGCGGGAGGCTTGTATGAGACCCAGTACTTC. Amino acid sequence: CAWSQGAGGLYETQYF.

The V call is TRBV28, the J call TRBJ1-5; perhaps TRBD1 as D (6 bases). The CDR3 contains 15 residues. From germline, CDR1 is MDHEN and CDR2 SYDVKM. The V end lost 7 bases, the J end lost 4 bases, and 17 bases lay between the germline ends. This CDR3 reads CASTAARQGNQPQHF. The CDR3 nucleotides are TGTGCCAGCACCGCGGCGCGGCAGGGGAATCAGCCCCAGCATTTT.

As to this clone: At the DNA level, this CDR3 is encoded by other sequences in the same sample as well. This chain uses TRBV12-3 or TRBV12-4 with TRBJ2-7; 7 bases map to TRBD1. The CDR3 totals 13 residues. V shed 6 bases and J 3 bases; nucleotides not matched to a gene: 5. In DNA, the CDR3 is TGTGCCAGCAGGCCGGGACAGAGCTACGAGCAGTACTTC. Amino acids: CASRPGQSYEQYF.

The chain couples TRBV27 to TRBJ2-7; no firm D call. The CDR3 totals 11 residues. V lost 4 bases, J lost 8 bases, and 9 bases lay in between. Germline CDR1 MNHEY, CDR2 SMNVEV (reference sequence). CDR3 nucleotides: TGTGCCAGCAGTTGGAGAGACCAGCAGTACTTC. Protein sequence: CASSWRDQQYF.

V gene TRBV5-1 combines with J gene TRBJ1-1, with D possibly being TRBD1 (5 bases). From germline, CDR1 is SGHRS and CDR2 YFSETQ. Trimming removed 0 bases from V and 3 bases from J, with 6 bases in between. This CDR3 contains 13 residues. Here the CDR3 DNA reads TGCGCCAGCAGCTTGGGACAGCACACTGAAGCTTTCTTT. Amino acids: CASSLGQHTEAFF.

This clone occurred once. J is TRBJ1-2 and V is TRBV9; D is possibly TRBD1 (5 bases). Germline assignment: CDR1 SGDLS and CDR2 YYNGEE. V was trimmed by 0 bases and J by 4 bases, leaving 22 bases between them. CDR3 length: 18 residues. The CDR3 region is CASSVAGGGGRIAYGYTF. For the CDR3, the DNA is TGTGCCAGCAGCGTAGCCGGGGGAGGTGGTAGGATTGCCTATGGCTACACCTTC.

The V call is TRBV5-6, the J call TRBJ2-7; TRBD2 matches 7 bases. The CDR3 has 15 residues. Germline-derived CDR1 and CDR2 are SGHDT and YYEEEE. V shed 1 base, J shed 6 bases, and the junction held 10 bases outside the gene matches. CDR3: CASSLIGEGPREQYF. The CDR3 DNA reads TGTGCCAGCAGCTTGATCGGGGAGGGGCCTCGCGAGCAGTACTTC.

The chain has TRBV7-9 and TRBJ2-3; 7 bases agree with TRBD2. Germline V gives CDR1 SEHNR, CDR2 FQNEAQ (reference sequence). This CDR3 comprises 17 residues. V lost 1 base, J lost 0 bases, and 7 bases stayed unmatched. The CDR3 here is CASSLVFSRGSTDTQYF. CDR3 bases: TGTGCCAGCAGCTTAGTCTTCTCGCGGGGGAGCACAGATACGCAGTATTTT.

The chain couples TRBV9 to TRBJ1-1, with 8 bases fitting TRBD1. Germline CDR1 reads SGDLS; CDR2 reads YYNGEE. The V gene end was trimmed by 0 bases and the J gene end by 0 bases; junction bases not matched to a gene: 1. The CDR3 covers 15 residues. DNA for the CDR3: TGTGCCAGCAGCGTAGGGACAGGGATGAACACTGAAGCTTTCTTT. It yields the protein CASSVGTGMNTEAFF.

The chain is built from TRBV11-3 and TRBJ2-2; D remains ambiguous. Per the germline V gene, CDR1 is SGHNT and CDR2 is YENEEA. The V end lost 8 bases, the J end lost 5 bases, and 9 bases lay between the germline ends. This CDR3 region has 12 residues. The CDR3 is CASGTETGELFF. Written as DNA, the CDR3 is TGTGCCAGCGGCACAGAGACCGGGGAGCTGTTTTTT. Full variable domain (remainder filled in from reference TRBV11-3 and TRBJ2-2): EAGVVQSPRYKIIEKKQPVAFWCNPISGHNTLYWYLQNLGQGPELLIRYENEEAVDDSQLPKDRFSAERLKGVDSTLKIQPAELGDSAVYLCASGTETGELFFGEGSRLTVL.

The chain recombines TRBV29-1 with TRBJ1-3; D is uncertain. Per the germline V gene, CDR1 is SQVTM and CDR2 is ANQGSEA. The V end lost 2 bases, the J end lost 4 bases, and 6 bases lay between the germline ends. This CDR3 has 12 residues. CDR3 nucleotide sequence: TGCAGCGTTGAACGGGGAGGAAACACCATATATTTT. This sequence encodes CSVERGGNTIYF.

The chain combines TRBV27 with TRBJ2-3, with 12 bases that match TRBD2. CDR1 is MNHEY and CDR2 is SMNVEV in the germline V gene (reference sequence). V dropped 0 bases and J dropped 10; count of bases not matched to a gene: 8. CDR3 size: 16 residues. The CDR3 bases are TGTGCCAGCAGTTTATCGGCTAGCGGGAGGGCAAGTGCGCAGTATTTT. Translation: CASSLSASGRASAQYF.

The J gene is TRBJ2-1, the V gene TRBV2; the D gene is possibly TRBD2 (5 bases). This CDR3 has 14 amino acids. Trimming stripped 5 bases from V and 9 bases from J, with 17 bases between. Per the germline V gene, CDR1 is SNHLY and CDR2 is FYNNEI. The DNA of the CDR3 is TGTGCCAGCAGTACCGACCCATACCGGGGTGAGCAGTTCTTC. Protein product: CASSTDPYRGEQFF.

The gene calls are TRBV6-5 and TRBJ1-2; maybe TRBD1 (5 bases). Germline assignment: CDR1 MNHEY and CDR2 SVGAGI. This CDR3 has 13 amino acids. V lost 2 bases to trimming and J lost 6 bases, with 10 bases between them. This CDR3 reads CASSYGQGNGYTF. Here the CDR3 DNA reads TGTGCCAGCAGTTACGGTCAGGGCAATGGCTACACCTTC.

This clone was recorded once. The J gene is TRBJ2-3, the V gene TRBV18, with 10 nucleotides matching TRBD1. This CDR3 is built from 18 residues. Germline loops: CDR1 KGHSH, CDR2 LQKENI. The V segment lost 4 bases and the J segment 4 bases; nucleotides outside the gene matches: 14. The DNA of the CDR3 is TGTGCCAGCTCACAAACTTCGTCGGGACAGGGGCGCTCAGATACGCAGTATTTT. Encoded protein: CASSQTSSGQGRSDTQYF.

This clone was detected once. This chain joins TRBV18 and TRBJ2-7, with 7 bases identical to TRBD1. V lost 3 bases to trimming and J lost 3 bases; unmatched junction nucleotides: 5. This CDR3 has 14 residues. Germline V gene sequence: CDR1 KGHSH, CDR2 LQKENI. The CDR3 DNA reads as TGTGCCAGCTCACCGGCAGGGGGTTACTACGAGCAGTACTTC. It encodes CASSPAGGYYEQYF. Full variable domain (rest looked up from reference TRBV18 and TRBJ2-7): NAGVMQNPRHLVRRRGQEARLRCSPMKGHSHVYWYRQLPEEGLKFMVYLQKENIIDESGMPKERFSAEFPKEGPSILRIQQVVRGDSAAYFCASSPAGGYYEQYFGPGTRLTVT.

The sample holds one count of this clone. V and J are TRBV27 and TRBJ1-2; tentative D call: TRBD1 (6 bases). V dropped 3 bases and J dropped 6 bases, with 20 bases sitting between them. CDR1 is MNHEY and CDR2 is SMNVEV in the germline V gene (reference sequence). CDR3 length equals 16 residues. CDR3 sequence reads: CASSFLISQGLDGYTF. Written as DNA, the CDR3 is TGTGCCAGCAGTTTCCTCATATCGCAGGGGTTGGATGGCTACACCTTC.